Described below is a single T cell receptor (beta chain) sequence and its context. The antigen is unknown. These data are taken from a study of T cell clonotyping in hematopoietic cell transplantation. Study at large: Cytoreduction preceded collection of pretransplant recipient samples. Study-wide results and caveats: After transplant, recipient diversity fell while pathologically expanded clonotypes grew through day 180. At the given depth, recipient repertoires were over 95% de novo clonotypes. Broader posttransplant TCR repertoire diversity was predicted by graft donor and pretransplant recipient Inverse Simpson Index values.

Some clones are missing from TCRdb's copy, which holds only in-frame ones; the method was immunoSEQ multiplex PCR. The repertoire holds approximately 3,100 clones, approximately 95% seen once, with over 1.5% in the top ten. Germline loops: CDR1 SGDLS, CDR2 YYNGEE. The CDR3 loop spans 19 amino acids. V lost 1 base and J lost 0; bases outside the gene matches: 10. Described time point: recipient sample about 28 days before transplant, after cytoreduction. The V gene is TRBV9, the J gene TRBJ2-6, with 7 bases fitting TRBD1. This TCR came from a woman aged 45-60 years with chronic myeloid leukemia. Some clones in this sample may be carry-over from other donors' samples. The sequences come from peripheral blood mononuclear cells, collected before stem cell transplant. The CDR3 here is CASSVPEGQEISGANVLTF. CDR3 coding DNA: TGTGCCAGCAGCGTACCGGAAGGACAGGAAATCTCTGGGGCCAACGTCCTGACTTTC.